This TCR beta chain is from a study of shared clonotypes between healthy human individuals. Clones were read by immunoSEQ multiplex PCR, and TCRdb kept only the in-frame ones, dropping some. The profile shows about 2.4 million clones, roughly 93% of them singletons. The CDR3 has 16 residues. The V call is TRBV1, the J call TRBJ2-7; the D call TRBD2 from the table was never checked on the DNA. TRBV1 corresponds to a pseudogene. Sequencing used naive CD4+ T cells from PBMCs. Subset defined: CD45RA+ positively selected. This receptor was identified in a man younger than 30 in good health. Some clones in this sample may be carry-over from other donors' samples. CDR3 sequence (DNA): TGCACCAGCAGCCAAGTTCCGTGGGGAGATACCTACGAGCAGTACTTC. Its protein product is CTSSQVPWGDTYEQYF.